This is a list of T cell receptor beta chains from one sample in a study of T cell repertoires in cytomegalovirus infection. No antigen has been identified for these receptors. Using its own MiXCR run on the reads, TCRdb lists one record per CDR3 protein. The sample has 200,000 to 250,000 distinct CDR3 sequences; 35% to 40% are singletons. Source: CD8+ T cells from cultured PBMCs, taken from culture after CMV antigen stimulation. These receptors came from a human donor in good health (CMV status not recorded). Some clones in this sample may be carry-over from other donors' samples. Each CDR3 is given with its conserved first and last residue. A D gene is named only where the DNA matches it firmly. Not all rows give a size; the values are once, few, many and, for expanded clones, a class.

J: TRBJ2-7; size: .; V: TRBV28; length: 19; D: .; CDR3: CASSLSPWASKRLTYEQYF; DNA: TGTGCCAGCAGTTTATCCCCCTGGGCATCTAAGCGGTTAACCTACGAGCAGTACTTC
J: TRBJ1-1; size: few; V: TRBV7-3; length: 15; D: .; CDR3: CASSLTHRTSTEAFF; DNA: TGTGCCAGCAGCTTAACGCACAGGACCTCCACTGAAGCTTTCTTT
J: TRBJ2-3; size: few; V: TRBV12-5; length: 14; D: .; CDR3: CASGPGLRTDTQYF; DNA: TGTGCTAGTGGTCCGGGCCTCCGCACAGATACGCAGTATTTT
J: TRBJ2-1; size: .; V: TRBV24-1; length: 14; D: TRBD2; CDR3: CATSESSGLNEQFF; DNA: TGTGCCACCAGTGAGTCTAGCGGCTTAAATGAGCAGTTCTTC
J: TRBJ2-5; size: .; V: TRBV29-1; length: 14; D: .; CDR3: CSVEQLAIEETQYF; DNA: TGCAGCGTTGAACAGTTGGCGATCGAAGAGACCCAGTACTTC
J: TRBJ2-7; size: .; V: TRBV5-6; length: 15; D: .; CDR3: CASSSARGISYEQYF; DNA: TGTGCCAGCAGCTCAGCGAGGGGAATAAGCTACGAGCAGTACTTC
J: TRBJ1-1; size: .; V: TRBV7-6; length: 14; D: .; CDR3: CASSRGVGDTEAFF; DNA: TGTGCCAGCAGCCGAGGGGTCGGGGACACTGAAGCTTTCTTT
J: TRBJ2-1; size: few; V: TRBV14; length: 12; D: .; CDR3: CASSQGRGLQFF; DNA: TGTGCCAGCAGCCAAGGACGGGGGCTCCAGTTCTTC
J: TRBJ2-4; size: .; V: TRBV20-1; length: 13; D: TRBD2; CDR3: CSARAGEENIQYF; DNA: TGCAGTGCTAGGGCGGGAGAGGAAAACATTCAGTACTTC
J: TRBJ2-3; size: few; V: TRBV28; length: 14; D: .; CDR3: CARRIRGATDTQYF; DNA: TGTGCCAGAAGAATAAGGGGGGCCACAGATACGCAGTATTTT
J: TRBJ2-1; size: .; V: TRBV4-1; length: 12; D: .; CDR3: CASSPRGDEQFF; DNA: TGCGCCAGCAGCCCTCGCGGAGATGAGCAGTTCTTC
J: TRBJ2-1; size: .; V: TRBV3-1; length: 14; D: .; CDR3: CASSQVGGPNEQFF; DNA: TGTGCCAGCAGCCAAGTCGGGGGCCCCAATGAGCAGTTCTTC
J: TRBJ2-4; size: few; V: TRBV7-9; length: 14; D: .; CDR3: CASSLQQQGDIQYF; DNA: TGTGCCAGCAGCTTGCAACAACAGGGTGACATTCAGTACTTC
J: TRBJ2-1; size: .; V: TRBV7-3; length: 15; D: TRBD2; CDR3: CASSLTGLAGEEQFF; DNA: TGTGCCAGCAGCTTAACAGGACTAGCGGGAGAAGAGCAGTTCTTC
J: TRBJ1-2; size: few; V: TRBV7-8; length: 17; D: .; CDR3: CASSPRFRGTSNYGYTF; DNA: TGTGCCAGCAGCCCAAGATTTCGGGGGACATCTAACTATGGCTACACCTTC
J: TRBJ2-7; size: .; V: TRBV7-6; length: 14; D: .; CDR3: CASRSGSASYEQYF; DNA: TGTGCCAGCAGGTCCGGGAGCGCCTCCTACGAGCAGTACTTC
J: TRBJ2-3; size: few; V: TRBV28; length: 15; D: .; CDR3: CASSLAAGKTDTQYF; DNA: TGTGCCAGCAGTTTAGCAGCGGGCAAAACAGATACGCAGTATTTT
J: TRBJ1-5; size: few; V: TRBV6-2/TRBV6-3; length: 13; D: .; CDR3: CASSYSANQPQHF; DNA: TGTGCCAGCAGTTACTCGGCCAATCAGCCCCAGCATTTT
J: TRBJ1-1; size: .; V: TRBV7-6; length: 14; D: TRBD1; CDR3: CASSQDRGITEAFF; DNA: TGTGCCAGCAGCCAGGACAGGGGTATAACTGAAGCTTTCTTT
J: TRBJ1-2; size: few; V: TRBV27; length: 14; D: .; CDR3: CASSTRQEHYGYTF; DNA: TGTGCCAGCAGTACCCGACAGGAACACTATGGCTACACCTTC
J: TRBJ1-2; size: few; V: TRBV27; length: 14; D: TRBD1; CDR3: CASSLGGRGDGYTF; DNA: TGTGCCAGCAGTTTGGGGGGCAGGGGGGATGGCTACACCTTC
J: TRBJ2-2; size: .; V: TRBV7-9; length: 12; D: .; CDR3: CASSWDNGELFF; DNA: TGTGCCAGCAGCTGGGATAACGGGGAGCTGTTTTTT
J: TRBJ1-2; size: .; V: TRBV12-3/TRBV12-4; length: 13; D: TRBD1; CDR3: CASSLDGTGYNYF; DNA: TGTGCCAGCAGTTTAGATGGGACAGGGTACAACTACTTC
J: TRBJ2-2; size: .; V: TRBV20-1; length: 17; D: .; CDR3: CSARDTRNPDSTGELFF; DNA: TGCAGTGCTAGAGATACACGAAACCCAGACAGTACCGGGGAGCTGTTTTTT
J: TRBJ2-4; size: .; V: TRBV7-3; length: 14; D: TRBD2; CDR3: CASSHSGAKNIQYF; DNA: TGTGCCAGCAGCCATAGCGGGGCCAAAAACATTCAGTACTTC
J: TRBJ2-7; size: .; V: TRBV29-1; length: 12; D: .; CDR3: CSVEGRGYEQYF; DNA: TGCAGCGTTGAGGGCAGGGGCTACGAGCAGTACTTC
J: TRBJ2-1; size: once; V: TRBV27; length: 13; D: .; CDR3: CASSHLGGNEQFF; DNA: TGTGCCAGCAGTCACCTGGGGGGCAATGAGCAGTTCTTC
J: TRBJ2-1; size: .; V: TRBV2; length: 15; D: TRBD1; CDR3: CASSALGTGGNEQFF; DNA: TGTGCCAGCAGTGCCCTCGGGACAGGGGGCAATGAGCAGTTCTTC
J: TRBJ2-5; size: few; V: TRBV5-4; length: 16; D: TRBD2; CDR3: CASSPGLAVPQETQYF; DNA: TGTGCCAGCAGCCCCGGACTAGCGGTGCCCCAAGAGACCCAGTACTTC
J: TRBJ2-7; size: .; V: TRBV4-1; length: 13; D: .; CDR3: CASSQVHFYEQYF; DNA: TGCGCCAGCAGCCAAGTGCATTTCTACGAGCAGTACTTC
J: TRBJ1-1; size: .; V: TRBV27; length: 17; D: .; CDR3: CASLPYRTAALNTEAFF; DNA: TGTGCCAGCCTCCCTTACCGGACAGCTGCCTTGAACACTGAAGCTTTCTTT
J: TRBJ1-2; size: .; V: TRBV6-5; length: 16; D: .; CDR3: CASSYGSETDRDGYTF; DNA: TGTGCCAGCAGTTACGGTAGTGAGACGGACCGCGATGGCTACACCTTC
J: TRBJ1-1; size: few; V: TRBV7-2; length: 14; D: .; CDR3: CASSPSPMNTEAFF; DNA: TGTGCCAGCAGCCCCAGTCCTATGAACACTGAAGCTTTCTTT
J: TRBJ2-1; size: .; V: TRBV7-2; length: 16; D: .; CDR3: CASSSLDGARWNEQFF; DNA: TGTGCCAGCAGCTCCCTGGACGGCGCGAGATGGAATGAGCAGTTCTTC
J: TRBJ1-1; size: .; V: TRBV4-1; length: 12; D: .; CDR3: CASSQSTNEAFF; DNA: TGCGCCAGCAGCCAAAGTACTAATGAAGCTTTCTTT
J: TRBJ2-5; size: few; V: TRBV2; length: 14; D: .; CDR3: CASSGPSTPETQYF; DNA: TGTGCCAGCAGTGGACCAAGCACGCCGGAGACCCAGTACTTC
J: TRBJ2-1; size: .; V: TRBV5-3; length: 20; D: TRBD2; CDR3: CARSGGVFLAGALSYNEQFF; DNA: TGTGCCAGAAGCGGGGGAGTTTTTTTAGCGGGAGCCCTCTCCTACAATGAGCAGTTCTTC
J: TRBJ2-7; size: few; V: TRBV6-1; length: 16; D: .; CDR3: CASSEALRVSGYEQYF; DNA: TGTGCCAGCAGTGAAGCGCTCCGGGTCTCGGGCTACGAGCAGTACTTC
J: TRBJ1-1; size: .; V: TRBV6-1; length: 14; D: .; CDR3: CASLRLGLKTEAFF; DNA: TGTGCCTCTCTAAGGTTGGGCTTGAAAACTGAAGCTTTCTTT
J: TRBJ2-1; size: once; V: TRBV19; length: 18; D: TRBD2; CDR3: CASSISWTSGGYYNEQFF; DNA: TGTGCCAGTAGTATATCATGGACTAGCGGGGGGTATTACAATGAGCAGTTCTTC
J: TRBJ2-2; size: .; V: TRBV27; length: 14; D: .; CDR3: CASSPLVNTGELFF; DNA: TGTGCCAGCAGTCCGCTAGTGAACACCGGGGAGCTGTTTTTT
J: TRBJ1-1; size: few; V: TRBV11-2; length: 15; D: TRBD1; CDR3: CASSLGQGPNTEAFF; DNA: TGTGCCAGCAGCCTGGGACAGGGCCCGAACACTGAAGCTTTCTTT